The 28 T cell receptor beta chains given below trace back to one sample, sequenced in a study of beta chain features in type 1 diabetes. Broader study findings: Shorter TCRB CDR3s, moderately but significantly so, were found in Type 1 diabetes patients in all four CD4+ subsets.

Investigators reverse transcribed all isolated RNA, so they sequenced expressed TCRB transcripts. The assay was immunoSEQ multiplex PCR, and TCRdb's table has in-frame clones only and misses some. The sample lists over 25,000 clones, roughly 50% occurring once. No cognate antigen is known for these TCRs. The source material was stem cell memory CD4+ T cells from blood. The receptor source for this set is a man aged 25-45 years with type 1 diabetes.

This rearrangement joins TRBV4-1 to TRBJ2-1; 8 bases line up with TRBD1. Germline loops: CDR1 MGHRA, CDR2 YSYEKL. The CDR3 has 17 amino acids. V was pared by 1 base and J by 3 bases, with 8 bases of the junction left unmatched. CDR3 coding DNA: TGCGCCAGCAGCCAAGGACGACAGGGGTCGGGCTACAATGAGCAGTTCTTC. Translation gives CASSQGRQGSGYNEQFF.

The V gene is TRBV5-1, the J gene TRBJ2-1, with 7 bases matching TRBD2. Germline CDR1 reads SGHRS; CDR2 reads YFSETQ. J gave up 12 bases and V 4 bases, and 19 bases lay outside the gene matches. The CDR3 is 16 amino acids. The CDR3 region has the DNA TGCGCCAGCAGCGGGGGACCGGGACTCGGGGGGAGGGTGCAGTTCTTC. Its protein is CASSGGPGLGGRVQFF. The whole variable domain, filled in from reference TRBV5-1 and TRBJ2-1, reads KAGVTQTPRYLIKTRGQQVTLSCSPISGHRSVSWYQQTPGQGLQFLFEYFSETQRNKGNFPGRFSGRQFSNSRSEMNVSTLELGDSALYLCASSGGPGLGGRVQFFGPGTRLTVL.

The chain carries TRBV19 and TRBJ2-7; 7 bases fit TRBD2. Germline CDR1 reads LNHDA; CDR2 reads SQIVND (reference sequence). Unmatched junction bases numbered 4, after V lost 8 bases and J lost 3 bases. CDR3 size: 12 residues. The chain's CDR3 is CASGASGYEQYF. In nucleotides, the CDR3 is TGTGCCAGTGGAGCTAGCGGCTACGAGCAGTACTTC.

The genes are TRBV12-5 and TRBJ2-6; D is ambiguous. The CDR3 is 17 amino acids. V shed 0 bases and J shed 0 bases, with 9 bases lying between them. In germline, CDR1 is LGHNT, CDR2 FRNRAP. CDR3 DNA sequence: TGTGCTAGTGGTTTGGTTAACAGATACTCTGGGGCCAACGTCCTGACTTTC. It translates to CASGLVNRYSGANVLTF.

The chain couples TRBV6-1 to TRBJ1-5; D is unresolved. V gave up 7 bases and J gave up 2 bases, with 12 bases separating them. The CDR3 loop spans 14 amino acids. The germline gives CDR1 MNHNS, CDR2 SASEGT. The CDR3 bases are TGTGCCAGCATTCTCGCCCCGGGCAATCAGCCCCAGCATTTT. Protein product: CASILAPGNQPQHF.

This clone was found a few times. This rearrangement joins TRBV27 to TRBJ2-7; a possible D gene is TRBD2 (5 bases). The germline V gene has CDR1 MNHEY and CDR2 SMNVEV (reference sequence). The length of the CDR3 is 14 residues. Trimming cost V 0 bases and J 4 bases, with 10 bases left between them. CDR3 coding DNA: TGTGCCAGCAGTTTATCCCGAGGGTTATACGAGCAGTACTTC. This gives the protein CASSLSRGLYEQYF.

The chain joins TRBV4-1 to TRBJ1-2, with unresolved D. Germline lookup yields CDR1 MGHRA and CDR2 YSYEKL. Between the trimmed V and J ends, which lost 3 bases and 0 bases, there was a span of 5 bases. The CDR3 totals 13 residues. The CDR3, as DNA: TGCGCCAGCAGCCACGTCGCTAACTATGGCTACACCTTC. Encoded protein: CASSHVANYGYTF.

This clone was seen a handful of times. The V and J genes are TRBV5-1 and TRBJ1-2; 8 bases are a match to TRBD1. Per germline, CDR1 SGHRS and CDR2 YFSETQ. This CDR3 has 15 residues. V trimming: 0 bases; J trimming: 4 bases; junction bases outside the gene matches: 5. The chain's CDR3 is CASSLAGQGIYGYTF. As DNA, the CDR3 is TGCGCCAGCAGCTTGGCCGGACAGGGAATCTATGGCTACACCTTC.

This clone appeared a few times. J is TRBJ2-5 and V is TRBV11-2; 13 bases are a match to TRBD2. The CDR3 consists of 17 residues. CDR1 and CDR2 (germline): SGHAT, FQNNGV. J was trimmed by 4 bases and V by 5 bases; bases with no gene match: 10. CDR3 DNA sequence: TGTGCCAGCAGCCCCGACCCCCGACTAGCGGGGGGAGAGACCCAGTACTTC. Its protein product is CASSPDPRLAGGETQYF.

The gene calls are TRBV5-1 and TRBJ1-1; D is unresolved. CDR3 length equals 15 residues. Per the germline V gene, CDR1 is SGHRS and CDR2 is YFSETQ. The V end was cut by 5 bases, the J end by 1 base, with 15 bases between. The CDR3 is CASSRDPAGNTEAFF. In nucleotides, the CDR3 is TGCGCCAGCAGTCGTGACCCGGCAGGGAACACTGAAGCTTTCTTT.

There are a few counts of this clone. V usage is TRBV30 and J usage is TRBJ2-4; D perhaps matches TRBD2 (6 bases). The germline CDR1 and CDR2 sequences are GTSNPN and SVGIG (reference sequence). CDR3 size: 15 residues. The V gene lost 7 bases and the J gene lost 3 bases, with 19 bases spanning the gap. The CDR3 spells CAYSLGGTYKNIQYF. For the CDR3, the DNA is TGTGCCTACTCCCTGGGGGGAACCTACAAAAACATTCAGTACTTC.

The chain joins TRBV11-3 to TRBJ1-4; the match to TRBD1 covers 7 bases. The CDR3 consists of 14 residues. CDR1 is SGHNT and CDR2 is YENEEA in the germline V gene. With V trimmed by 5 bases and J by 7 bases, 7 bases remained unmatched. CDR3 DNA: TGTGCCAGCAGCAAACGACAGGGAGGTGAAAAACTGTTTTTT. Protein sequence: CASSKRQGGEKLFF. Filled out from reference TRBV11-3 and TRBJ1-4, the complete variable domain reads EAGVVQSPRYKIIEKKQPVAFWCNPISGHNTLYWYLQNLGQGPELLIRYENEEAVDDSQLPKDRFSAERLKGVDSTLKIQPAELGDSAVYLCASSKRQGGEKLFFGSGTQLSVL.

This clone was picked up a small number of times. The gene calls are TRBV11-2 and TRBJ2-3; 8 positions agree with TRBD2. CDR3 length: 16 amino acids. V shed 8 bases and J 5 bases; nucleotides not matched to a gene: 15. Per the germline V gene, CDR1 is SGHAT and CDR2 is FQNNGV. The DNA of the CDR3 is TGTGCCAGCCACCTTTCAGCGGGAGCTGGTATAGATACGCAGTATTTT. This translates into CASHLSAGAGIDTQYF.

The gene calls are TRBV10-1 and TRBJ1-1, with TRBD1 matching over 7 bases. V dropped 6 bases and J dropped 1; count of bases not matched to a gene: 5. From germline, CDR1 is WNHNN and CDR2 SYGVQD (reference sequence). The CDR3 has 14 amino acids. CDR3 nucleotides: TGCGCCAGCAGCCCGGGACAGACGAACACTGAAGCTTTCTTT. Residues: CASSPGQTNTEAFF.

This clone was counted only a few times. The chain recombines TRBV6-6 with TRBJ2-7; 7 nucleotides agree with TRBD2. This CDR3 has 15 residues. Per germline, CDR1 MNHNY and CDR2 SVGAGI (reference sequence). V was clipped by 2 bases and J by 2 bases; unmatched bases: 6. As DNA, the CDR3 is TGTGCCAGCAGTTACACCGGCGGGGGACCCTACGAGCAGTACTTC. Protein: CASSYTGGGPYEQYF.

The chain links TRBV10-3 to TRBJ2-7, with 8 bases identical to TRBD2. Germline V lookup: CDR1 ENHRY, CDR2 SYGVKD. Trimming removed 6 bases from V and 0 bases from J; junction bases left unmatched: 1. The CDR3 totals 13 residues. This chain's CDR3 is CAISGTSSYEQYF. The CDR3 DNA sequence: TGTGCCATCAGCGGGACTAGCTCCTACGAGCAGTACTTC.

The chain combines TRBV27 with TRBJ2-3; TRBD2 aligns across 9 bases. The junction had 6 bases not matched to a gene; V was cut back by 2 bases and J by 6 bases. Germline CDR1 is MNHEY and CDR2 is SMNVEV (reference sequence). This CDR3 contains 15 residues. DNA for the CDR3: TGTGCCAGCAGTTTAGGGCGGGGGGGCGCCGATACGCAGTATTTT. It translates to CASSLGRGGADTQYF.

J is TRBJ2-1 and V is TRBV2; 7 positions match TRBD2. Germline CDR1 reads SNHLY; CDR2 reads FYNNEI. The CDR3 has 17 residues. J lost 0 bases, V lost 3 bases, and 8 bases had no gene match. The CDR3 DNA reads as TGTGCCAGCAGTGATTTGCGGGGGACCTACTCCTACAATGAGCAGTTCTTC. Encoded protein: CASSDLRGTYSYNEQFF.

Written as DNA, the CDR3 is TGCGCCAGCAGCCAAGCCCCGGTTGAATCTGGGGCCAACGTCCTGACTTTC. It translates to CASSQAPVESGANVLTF. V usage is TRBV4-1 and J usage is TRBJ2-6; no definite D call. Germline V lookup: CDR1 MGHRA, CDR2 YSYEKL. Trimming stripped 1 base from V and 1 base from J, with 11 bases between. CDR3 size: 17 residues.

This chain links TRBV30 with TRBJ1-4; unclear D gene. The CDR3 loop spans 16 amino acids. V lost 3 bases to trimming and J lost 0 bases, with 14 bases between them. Germline V gene data show CDR1 as GTSNPN and CDR2 as SVGIG (reference sequence). CDR3 residues: CAWSKGRDSTNEKLFF. CDR3 nucleotides: TGTGCCTGGAGCAAAGGCAGAGACTCAACTAATGAAAAACTGTTTTTT.

This clone was detected a few times. The V call is TRBV30, the J call TRBJ2-2; TRBD1 agrees at 7 bases. The junction had 3 bases not matched to a gene; V was cut back by 5 bases and J by 3 bases. The CDR3 has 13 residues. The germline V gene has CDR1 GTSNPN and CDR2 SVGIG (reference sequence). This chain's CDR3 is CAWDRVDTGELFF. CDR3 DNA sequence: TGTGCCTGGGACAGGGTTGACACCGGGGAGCTGTTTTTT.

The chain combines TRBV11-2 with TRBJ2-3, with TRBD1 matching over 10 bases. Germline V gives CDR1 SGHAT, CDR2 FQNNGV. After removal of 5 bases from V and 4 bases from J, the junction contained 3 bases not matched to a gene. This CDR3 has 14 amino acids. DNA of the CDR3: TGTGCCAGCAGCGACGGGACAGGGGCAGATACGCAGTATTTT. Translated: CASSDGTGADTQYF.

The genes are TRBV10-3 and TRBJ1-1; 7 bases are a match to TRBD1. Germline CDR1 ENHRY, CDR2 SYGVKD. V was pared by 6 bases and J by 1 base, with 5 bases of the junction left unmatched. The CDR3 has 14 residues. DNA of the CDR3: TGTGCCATCAGCCAACAGGGGTCGAACACTGAAGCTTTCTTT. Its protein is CAISQQGSNTEAFF.

Comment on this clone: Because the CDR3's place on the DNA is in doubt, the DNA is left out and the CDR3 is given as listed by TCRdb. V gene TRBV19 combines with J gene TRBJ2-1; the DNA was not compared with TRBD2, the D call given in the table. The CDR3 region is 15 residues in length, termini included. Per the germline V gene, CDR1 is LNHDA and CDR2 is SQIVND (reference sequence). The CDR3 loop reads CASSILESSYNEQFF.

The V call is TRBV6-5, the J call TRBJ1-3; no reliable D call. Trimming removed 8 bases from V and 0 bases from J, with 14 bases in between. The CDR3 sequence is 15 residues long. Germline CDR1 reads MNHEY; CDR2 reads SVGAGI. CDR3 sequence (DNA): TGTGCCAGCGGTCGGAGTATGGCCTCTGGAAACACCATATATTTT. Its translation: CASGRSMASGNTIYF.

A few counts support this clone. The gene calls are TRBV6-1 and TRBJ2-5; TRBD1 matches 7 bases. Germline loops: CDR1 MNHNS, CDR2 SASEGT. V was clipped by 7 bases and J by 7 bases; unmatched bases: 6. The CDR3 is 12 amino acids. In DNA form, the CDR3 reads TGTGCCAGCAACCCGGGACAGCGGACCCAGTACTTC. This translates into CASNPGQRTQYF.

The chain is built from TRBV11-2 and TRBJ1-6; D may be TRBD1 (5 bases). Per germline, CDR1 SGHAT and CDR2 FQNNGV. V was shortened by 4 bases and J by 5 bases, with 9 bases between the two germline ends. This CDR3 has 14 residues. CDR3 amino acids: CASSSDSDNSPLHF. CDR3 nucleotide sequence: TGTGCCAGCAGCTCCGACAGCGATAATTCACCCCTCCACTTT.

The genes are TRBV11-2 and TRBJ1-2, with D uncertain. CDR1 and CDR2 (germline): SGHAT, FQNNGV. The ends were cut back, 5 bases at V and 5 bases at J, with 18 bases in the middle. The CDR3 runs 15 residues. The CDR3 protein is CASSQTPYGEYGYTF. The CDR3 DNA follows: TGTGCCAGCAGCCAAACCCCCTACGGGGAGTATGGCTACACCTTC.